This T cell receptor (beta chain) was identified during a study of OX40 agonist ivuxolimab in advanced cancers. Study as a whole: Treatment received earlier with anti-PD-1, anti-PD-L1 or anti-CTLA-4 agents was allowed, and roughly 40% had some. General study points: Patients with a partial response at 0.1-3.0 mg/kg had among the lowest clonal expansion. Clonal expansion from baseline to week 6 occurred in both CD4+ and CD8+ T cells.

About this clone: Its antigen is still unknown.

The V gene end was trimmed by 4 bases and the J gene end by 2 bases; junction bases not matched to a gene: 2. This CDR3 spans 15 amino acids. Germline V gene lookup returns CDR1 SGHAT and CDR2 FQNNGV. The table came from immunoSEQ multiplex PCR; TCRdb's copy has only in-frame clones and leaves some out. The sample contains roughly 63,000 clones, approximately 86% of which appear only once. This material consisted of CD4+ or CD8+ T cells sorted from blood, taken in a trial of the OX40 agonist ivuxolimab. The chain joins TRBV11-2 to TRBJ2-7; 13 bases are a match to TRBD2. This receptor was identified in an adult with an advanced solid tumor such as melanoma, head and neck, liver or kidney cancer. Written as DNA, the CDR3 is TGTGCCAGCAGCTCGACTAGCGGGGGGCCCTACGAGCAGTACTTC. It translates to CASSSTSGGPYEQYF.